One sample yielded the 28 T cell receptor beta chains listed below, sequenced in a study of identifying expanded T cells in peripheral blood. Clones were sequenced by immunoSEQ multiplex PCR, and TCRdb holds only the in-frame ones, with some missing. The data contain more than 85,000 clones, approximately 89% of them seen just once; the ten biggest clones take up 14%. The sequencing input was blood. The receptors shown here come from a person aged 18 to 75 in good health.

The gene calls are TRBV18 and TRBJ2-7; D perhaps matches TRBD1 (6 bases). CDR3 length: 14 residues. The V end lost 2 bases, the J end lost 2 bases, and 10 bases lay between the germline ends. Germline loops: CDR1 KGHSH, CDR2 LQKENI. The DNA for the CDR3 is TGTGCCAGCTCACCAAACAGGGCTGCCTACGAGCAGTACTTC. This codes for CASSPNRAAYEQYF. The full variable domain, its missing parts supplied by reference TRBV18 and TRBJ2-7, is NAGVMQNPRHLVRRRGQEARLRCSPMKGHSHVYWYRQLPEEGLKFMVYLQKENIIDESGMPKERFSAEFPKEGPSILRIQQVVRGDSAAYFCASSPNRAAYEQYFGPGTRLTVT.

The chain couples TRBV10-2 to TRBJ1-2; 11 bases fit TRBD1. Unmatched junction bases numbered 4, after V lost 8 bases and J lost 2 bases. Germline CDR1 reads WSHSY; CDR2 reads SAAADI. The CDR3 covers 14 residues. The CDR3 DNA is TGCGCCAGCGGACGGACAGGGGGCAACTATGGCTACACCTTC. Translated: CASGRTGGNYGYTF.

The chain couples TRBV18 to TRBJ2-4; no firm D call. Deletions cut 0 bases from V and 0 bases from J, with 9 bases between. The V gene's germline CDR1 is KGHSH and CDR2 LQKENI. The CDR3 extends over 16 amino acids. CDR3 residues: CASSPPSLLAKNIQYF. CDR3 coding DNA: TGTGCCAGCTCACCACCTTCATTACTAGCCAAAAACATTCAGTACTTC.

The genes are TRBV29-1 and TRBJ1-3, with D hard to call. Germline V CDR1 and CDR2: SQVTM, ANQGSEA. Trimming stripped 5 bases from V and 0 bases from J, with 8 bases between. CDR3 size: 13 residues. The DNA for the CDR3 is TGCAGCGTTCTGCTGAGCTCTGGAAACACCATATATTTT. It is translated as CSVLLSSGNTIYF.

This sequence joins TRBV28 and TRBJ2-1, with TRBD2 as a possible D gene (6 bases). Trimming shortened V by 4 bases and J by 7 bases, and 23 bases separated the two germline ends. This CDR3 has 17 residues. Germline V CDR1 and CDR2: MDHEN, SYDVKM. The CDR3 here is CASSSLMEGLKMNEQFF. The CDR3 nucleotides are TGTGCCAGCAGTTCGCTAATGGAGGGCCTAAAAATGAATGAGCAGTTCTTC.

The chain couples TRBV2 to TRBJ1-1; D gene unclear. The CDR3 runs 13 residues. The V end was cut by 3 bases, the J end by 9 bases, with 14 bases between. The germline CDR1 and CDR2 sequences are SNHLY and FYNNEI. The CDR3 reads CASSDKAALKAFF. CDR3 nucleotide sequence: TGTGCCAGCAGTGACAAGGCCGCCCTGAAAGCTTTCTTT.

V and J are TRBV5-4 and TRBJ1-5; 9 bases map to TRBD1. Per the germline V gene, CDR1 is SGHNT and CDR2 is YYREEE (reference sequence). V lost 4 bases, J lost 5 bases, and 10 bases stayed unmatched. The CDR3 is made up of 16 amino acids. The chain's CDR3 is CASSQGGTGRDQPQHF. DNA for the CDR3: TGTGCCAGCAGCCAGGGCGGGACAGGGAGAGATCAGCCCCAGCATTTT.

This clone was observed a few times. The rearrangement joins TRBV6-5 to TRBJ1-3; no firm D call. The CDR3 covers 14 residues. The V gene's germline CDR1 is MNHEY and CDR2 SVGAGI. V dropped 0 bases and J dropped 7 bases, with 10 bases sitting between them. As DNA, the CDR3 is TGTGCCAGCAGTTACTCCCCAAGTTTTAACACCATATATTTT. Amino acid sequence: CASSYSPSFNTIYF.

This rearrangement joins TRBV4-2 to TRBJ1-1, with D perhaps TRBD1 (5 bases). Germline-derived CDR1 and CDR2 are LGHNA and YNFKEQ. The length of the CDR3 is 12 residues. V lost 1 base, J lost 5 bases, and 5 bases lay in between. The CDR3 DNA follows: TGTGCCAGCAGCCAAGGACAGACTGAAGCTTTCTTT. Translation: CASSQGQTEAFF.

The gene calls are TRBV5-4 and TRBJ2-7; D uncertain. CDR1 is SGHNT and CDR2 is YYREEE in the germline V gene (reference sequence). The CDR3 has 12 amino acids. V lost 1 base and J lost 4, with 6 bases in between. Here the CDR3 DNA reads TGTGCCAGCAGCTTGCCCGGTTACGAGCAGTACTTC. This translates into CASSLPGYEQYF. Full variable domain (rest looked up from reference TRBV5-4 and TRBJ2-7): ETGVTQSPTHLIKTRGQQVTLRCSSQSGHNTVSWYQQALGQGPQFIFQYYREEENGRGNFPPRFSGLQFPNYSSELNVNALELDDSALYLCASSLPGYEQYFGPGTRLTVT.

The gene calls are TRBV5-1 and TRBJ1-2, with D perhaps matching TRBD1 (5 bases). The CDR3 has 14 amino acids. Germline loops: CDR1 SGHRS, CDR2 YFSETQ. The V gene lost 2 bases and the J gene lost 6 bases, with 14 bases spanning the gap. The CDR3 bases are TGCGCCAGCAGCTTACAGGCAGGGTTGGATGGCTACACCTTC. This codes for CASSLQAGLDGYTF.

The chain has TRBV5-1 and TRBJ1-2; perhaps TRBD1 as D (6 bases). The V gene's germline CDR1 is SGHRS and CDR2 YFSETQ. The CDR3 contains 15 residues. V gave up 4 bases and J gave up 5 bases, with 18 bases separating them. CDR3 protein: CASSPAGGPLYGYTF. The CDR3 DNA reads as TGCGCCAGCAGCCCGGCGGGGGGCCCGTTGTATGGCTACACCTTC.

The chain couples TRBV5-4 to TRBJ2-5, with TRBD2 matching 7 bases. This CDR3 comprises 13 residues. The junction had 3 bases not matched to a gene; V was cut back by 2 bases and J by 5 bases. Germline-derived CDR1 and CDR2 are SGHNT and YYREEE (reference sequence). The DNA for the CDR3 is TGTGCCAGCAGCTTTGGGGGAGGGGAGACCCAGTACTTC. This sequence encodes CASSFGGGETQYF.

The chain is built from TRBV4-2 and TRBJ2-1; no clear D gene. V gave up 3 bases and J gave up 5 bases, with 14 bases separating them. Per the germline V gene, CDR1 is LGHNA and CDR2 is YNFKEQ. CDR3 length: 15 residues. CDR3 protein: CASSHPPMPDNEQFF. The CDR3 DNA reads TGTGCCAGCAGCCACCCACCGATGCCGGACAATGAGCAGTTCTTC.

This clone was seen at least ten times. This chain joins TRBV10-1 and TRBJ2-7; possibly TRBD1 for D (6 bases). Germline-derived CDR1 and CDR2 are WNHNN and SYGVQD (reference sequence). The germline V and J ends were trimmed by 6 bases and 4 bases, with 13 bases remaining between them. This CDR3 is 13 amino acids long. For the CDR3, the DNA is TGCGCCAGCAGCCACTCGACAGGATACGAGCAGTACTTC. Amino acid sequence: CASSHSTGYEQYF.

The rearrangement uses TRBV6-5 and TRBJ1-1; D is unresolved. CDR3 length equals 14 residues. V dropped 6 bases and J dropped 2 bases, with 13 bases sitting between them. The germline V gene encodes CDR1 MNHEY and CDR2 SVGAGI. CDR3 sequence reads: CASSNYGSNTEAFF. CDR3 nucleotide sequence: TGTGCCAGCAGCAACTATGGGAGTAACACTGAAGCTTTCTTT.

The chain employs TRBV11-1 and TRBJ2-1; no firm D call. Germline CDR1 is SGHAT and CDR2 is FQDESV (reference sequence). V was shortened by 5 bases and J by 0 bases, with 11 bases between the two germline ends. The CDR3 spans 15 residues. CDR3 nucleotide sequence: TGTGCCAGCAGCGGCCAGTCGGGCTCCTACAATGAGCAGTTCTTC. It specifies CASSGQSGSYNEQFF. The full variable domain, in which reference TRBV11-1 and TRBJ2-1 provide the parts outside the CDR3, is EAEVAQSPRYKITEKSQAVAFWCDPISGHATLYWYRQILGQGPELLVQFQDESVVDDSQLPKDRFSAERLKGVDSTLKIQPAELGDSAMYLCASSGQSGSYNEQFFGPGTRLTVL.

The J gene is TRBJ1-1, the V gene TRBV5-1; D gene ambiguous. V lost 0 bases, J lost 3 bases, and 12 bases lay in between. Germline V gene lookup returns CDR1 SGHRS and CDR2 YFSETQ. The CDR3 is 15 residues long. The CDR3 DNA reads TGCGCCAGCAGCTTGGAGGGCAGCGAGTACACTGAAGCTTTCTTT. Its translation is CASSLEGSEYTEAFF.

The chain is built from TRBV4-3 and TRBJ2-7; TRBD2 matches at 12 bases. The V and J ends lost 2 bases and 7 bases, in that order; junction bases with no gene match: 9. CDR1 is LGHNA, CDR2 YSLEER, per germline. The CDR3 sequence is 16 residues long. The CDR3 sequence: CASSQRILAGGLEQYF. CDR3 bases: TGCGCCAGCAGCCAAAGGATACTAGCGGGGGGCCTGGAGCAGTACTTC.

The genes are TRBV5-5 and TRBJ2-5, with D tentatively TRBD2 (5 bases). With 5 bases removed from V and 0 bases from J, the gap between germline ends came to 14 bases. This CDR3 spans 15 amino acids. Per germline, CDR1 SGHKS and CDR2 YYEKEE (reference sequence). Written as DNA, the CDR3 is TGTGCCAGCAGGACCCGGTGGGAGTACCAAGAGACCCAGTACTTC. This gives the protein CASRTRWEYQETQYF.

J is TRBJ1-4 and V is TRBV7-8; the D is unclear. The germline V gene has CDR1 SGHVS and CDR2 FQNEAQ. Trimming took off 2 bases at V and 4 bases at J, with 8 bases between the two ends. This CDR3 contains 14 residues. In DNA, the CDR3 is TGTGCCAGCAGCTTAATGGGGTTTAATGAAAAACTGTTTTTT. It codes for CASSLMGFNEKLFF.

The CDR3 sequence is CATSRDRWGGHNTEAFF. The CDR3 coding sequence is TGTGCCACCAGCAGAGATCGCTGGGGGGGACACAACACTGAAGCTTTCTTT. The chain employs TRBV15 and TRBJ1-1; a weak D match, TRBD1 (6 bases). CDR1 is LNHNV and CDR2 is YYDKDF in the germline V gene (reference sequence). CDR3 length equals 17 residues. V was clipped by 0 bases and J by 2 bases, with 16 bases between them.

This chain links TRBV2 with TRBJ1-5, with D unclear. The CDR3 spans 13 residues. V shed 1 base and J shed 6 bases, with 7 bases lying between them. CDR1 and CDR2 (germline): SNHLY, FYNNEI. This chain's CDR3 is CASSEGTGQPQHF. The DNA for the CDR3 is TGTGCCAGCAGTGAAGGGACGGGTCAGCCCCAGCATTTT.

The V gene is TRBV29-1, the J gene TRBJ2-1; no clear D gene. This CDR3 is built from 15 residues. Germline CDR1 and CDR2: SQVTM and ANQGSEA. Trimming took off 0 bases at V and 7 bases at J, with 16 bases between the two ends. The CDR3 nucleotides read TGCAGCGTTGAAGATCTAAGCTACCTTAGGAATGAGCAGTTCTTC. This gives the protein CSVEDLSYLRNEQFF.

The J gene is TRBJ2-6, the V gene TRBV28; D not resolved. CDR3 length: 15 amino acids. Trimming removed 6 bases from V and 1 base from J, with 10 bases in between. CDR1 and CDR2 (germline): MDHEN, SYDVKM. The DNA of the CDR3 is TGTGCCAGCAGGTACAGCCAGTCTGGGGCCAACGTCCTGACTTTC. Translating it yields CASRYSQSGANVLTF.

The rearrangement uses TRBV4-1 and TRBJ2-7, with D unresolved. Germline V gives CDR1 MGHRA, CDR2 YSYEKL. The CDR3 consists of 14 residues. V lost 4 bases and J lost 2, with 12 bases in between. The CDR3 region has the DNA TGCGCCAGCAGCCCTCGCCTCGAAGCCTACGAGCAGTACTTC. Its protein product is CASSPRLEAYEQYF.

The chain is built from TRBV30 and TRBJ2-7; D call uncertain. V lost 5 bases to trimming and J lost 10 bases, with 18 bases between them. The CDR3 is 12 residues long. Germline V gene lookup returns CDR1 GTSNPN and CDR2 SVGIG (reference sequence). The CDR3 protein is CAWALGSSIQYF. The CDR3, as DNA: TGTGCCTGGGCCCTAGGCTCTTCAATACAGTACTTC.

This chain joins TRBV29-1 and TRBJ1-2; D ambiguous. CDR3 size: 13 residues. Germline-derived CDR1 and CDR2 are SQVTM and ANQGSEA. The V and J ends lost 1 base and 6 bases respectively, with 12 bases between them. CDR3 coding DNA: TGCAGCGTTGAAGGCGGAATTAGGAATGGCTACACCTTC. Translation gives CSVEGGIRNGYTF.